These 25 T cell receptor beta chains were sequenced from one sample in a study of blood T cells in healthy people across ages. Alongside a J-beta primer mix, a sample-barcoded 5' primer served in a second PCR lasting about 6 to 11 cycles. TCRdb passed the 5' RACE reads through MiXCR, listing each CDR3 protein once. Here the sample spans some 670,000 distinct CDR3 sequences, 40% to 65% being singletons. Sequencing was done on a sample of blood. The receptors were sampled from a woman older than 75 in good health.

The chain combines TRBV4-1 with TRBJ2-2, with D tentatively TRBD1 (5 bases). V lost 0 bases and J lost 5, with 16 bases in between. CDR3 length: 17 amino acids. Germline-derived CDR1 and CDR2 are MGHRA and YSYEKL. CDR3 nucleotide sequence: TGCGCCAGCAGCCAAGAAGGCTCGGGCAGGGCAACCGGGGAGCTGTTTTTT. Residues: CASSQEGSGRATGELFF.

In this sample, this clonotype turned up a few times. This chain connects TRBV20-1 to TRBJ1-5; 9 bases are a match to TRBD1. CDR1 is DFQATT, CDR2 SNEGSKA, per germline (reference sequence). The CDR3 runs 14 residues. J lost 7 bases, V lost 6 bases, and 10 bases had no gene match. The chain's CDR3 is CSARQQGAEQPQHF. The DNA of the CDR3 is TGCAGTGCACGGCAACAGGGGGCTGAACAGCCCCAGCATTTT.

The chain uses TRBV20-1 and TRBJ2-5; D possibly corresponds to TRBD2 (6 bases). Per germline, CDR1 DFQATT and CDR2 SNEGSKA (reference sequence). With 6 bases removed from V and 5 bases from J, the gap between germline ends came to 16 bases. The CDR3 is 13 residues long. CDR3 residues: CSAHDRGWETQYF. DNA for the CDR3: TGCAGTGCCCACGACCGGGGGTGGGAGACCCAGTACTTC.

The V call is TRBV4-1, the J call TRBJ2-1, with D perhaps matching TRBD1 (6 bases). V was pared by 5 bases and J by 9 bases, with 17 bases between. The CDR3 length is 14 residues. From germline, CDR1 is MGHRA and CDR2 YSYEKL. This chain's CDR3 is CASSTPKQGPEQFF. The CDR3 DNA is TGCGCCAGCAGCACCCCAAAACAGGGCCCTGAGCAGTTCTTC.

On this clonotype: Being one base from a much bigger clone, this may be a read error. The rearrangement uses TRBV5-1 and TRBJ1-6, with 9 nucleotides matching TRBD1. Germline CDR1 SGHRS, CDR2 YFSETQ. This CDR3 is 17 amino acids long. The CDR3 is CANSLHLPGQGNSPLHF. DNA of the CDR3: TGCGCCAACAGCTTACACCTCCCGGGACAGGGCAATTCACCCCTCCACTTT.

This clonotype was seen a handful of times. A much larger clone lies one base from this, so it may be a read error. The rearrangement joins TRBV5-1 to TRBJ2-7; D gene uncertain. The CDR3 covers 16 residues. CDR1 is SGHRS, CDR2 YFSETQ, per germline. Trimming removed 0 bases from V and 7 bases from J, with 20 bases in between. CDR3 nucleotides: TGCGCCAGCAGCTTGGGACCAGATAAGACCTACAATGAGCAGTACTTC. This codes for CASSLGPDKTYNEQYF.

The chain combines TRBV5-1 with TRBJ2-1; D may be TRBD1 (5 bases). The V end was cut by 4 bases, the J end by 4 bases, with 12 bases between. Germline loops: CDR1 SGHRS, CDR2 YFSETQ. The CDR3 sequence is 14 residues long. In DNA, the CDR3 is TGCGCCAGCAGCCCGTCCAGGGATTACAATGAGCAGTTCTTC. It yields the protein CASSPSRDYNEQFF.

For this clonotype: A much larger clone differs from this one at a single base, so this may be a read error. The chain carries TRBV6-2 or TRBV6-3 and TRBJ2-7, with D possibly matching TRBD2 (5 bases). The CDR3 runs to 14 residues. Germline V gene lookup returns CDR1 MNHEY and CDR2 SVGEGT. The CDR3 DNA reads as TGTGTCAGCAGTTTGGGCGGGCGTTCCGCGGAGCAGTACTTC. Translating it yields CVSSLGGRSAEQYF.

This chain links TRBV6-6 with TRBJ1-2; a weak D match, TRBD1 (5 bases). V shed 4 bases and J shed 7 bases, with 16 bases lying between them. Germline V gene data show CDR1 as MNHNY and CDR2 as SVGAGI (reference sequence). The CDR3 length is 14 residues. The CDR3 DNA reads TGTGCCAGCAGTTGGGGCCTCCTGGAACCTGGCTACACCTTC. This codes for CASSWGLLEPGYTF.

The rearrangement joins TRBV4-3 to TRBJ2-4; the D gene could be TRBD1 or TRBD2 (5 bases each). Deletions cut 0 bases from V and 1 base from J, with 16 bases between. The CDR3 sequence is 18 residues long. The germline CDR1 and CDR2 sequences are LGHNA and YSLEER. The CDR3 region has the DNA TGCGCCAGCAGCCAAGATAAAGGCCGTTGGGGGGCCAAAAACATTCAGTACTTC. Translated: CASSQDKGRWGAKNIQYF.

The table lists this clonotype with many counts. This chain uses TRBV5-1 with TRBJ1-2; D is possibly TRBD1 (5 bases). The CDR3 has 12 amino acids. Germline V CDR1 and CDR2: SGHRS, YFSETQ. The V end lost 5 bases, the J end lost 6 bases, and 11 bases lay between the germline ends. The CDR3 loop is CASRGEVHGYTF. In DNA, the CDR3 is TGCGCCAGCAGAGGGGAGGTCCATGGCTACACCTTC.

The count of this clonotype is one. The chain employs TRBV27 and TRBJ2-5, with D unclear. Looked up from germline, CDR1 is MNHEY and CDR2 is SMNVEV (reference sequence). V was trimmed by 0 bases and J by 1 base, leaving 12 bases between them. This CDR3 region has 16 residues. CDR3 residues: CASSLSVTSLQETQYF. CDR3 coding DNA: TGTGCCAGCAGTTTATCGGTGACCTCCCTCCAAGAGACCCAGTACTTC.

Worth noting for this clonotype: A much larger clone lies a single base off, so this may be a read error. DNA for the CDR3: TGTGCCAACAGTAGCGGGGGGCCGAGCACAGATACGCAGTATTTT. Amino acid sequence: CANSSGGPSTDTQYF. The V and J genes are TRBV9 and TRBJ2-3, with 10 positions matching TRBD2. Germline V lookup: CDR1 SGDLS, CDR2 YYNGEE. The ends lost 9 bases at V and 0 bases at J; junction bases unmatched: 7. This CDR3 is 15 amino acids long. Using reference TRBV9 and TRBJ2-3 for the parts outside the CDR3, the full variable domain is DSGVTQTPKHLITATGQRVTLRCSPRSGDLSVYWYQQSLDQGLQFLIQYYNGEERAKGNILERFSAQQFPDLHSELNLSSLELGDSALYFCANSSGGPSTDTQYFGPGTRLTVL.

This clonotype was found once. V is TRBV3-1 and J is TRBJ2-4; D uncertain. Judging by the DNA end, TRBJ2-7 fits better; the J call may be wrong. From germline, CDR1 is LGHDT and CDR2 YNNKEL (reference sequence). CDR3 size: 14 residues. As DNA, the CDR3 is TGTGCCAGCAGCCAAAAGGGATTTCCCTCCGAGCAGTACTTC. Its protein product is CASSQKGFPSEQYF.

V usage is TRBV21-1 and J usage is TRBJ2-1; the tabulated D call, TRBD2, remains unverified against the DNA. TRBV21-1 is designated a pseudogene. The CDR3 covers 17 residues. The CDR3 loop reads CASSKLSGRAPYNEQFF. CDR3 in DNA: TGTGCCAGCAGCAAATTAAGCGGGAGGGCCCCCTACAATGAGCAGTTCTTC.

This clonotype was counted many times. V is TRBV7-3 and J is TRBJ2-7, with D tentatively TRBD1 (5 bases). With 3 bases removed from V and 4 bases from J, the gap between germline ends came to 10 bases. CDR3 length: 13 amino acids. CDR1 and CDR2 (germline): SGHTA, FQGTGA. The CDR3: CASSLFQGYEQYF. The DNA for the CDR3 is TGTGCCAGCAGCTTGTTCCAGGGTTACGAGCAGTACTTC.

As regards this clonotype: Possible read error: a much larger clone is one base away. This rearrangement joins TRBV7-9 to TRBJ1-3, with D possibly being TRBD1 (6 bases). The germline gives CDR1 SEHNR, CDR2 FQNEAQ (reference sequence). The CDR3 sequence is 14 residues long. This CDR3 is CANSLGDTGNTIYF. The CDR3 nucleotides are TGTGCCAACAGCTTAGGGGACACTGGAAACACCATATATTTT.

V gene TRBV30 combines with J gene TRBJ2-7; D is ambiguous. CDR3 length: 14 residues. V lost 0 bases, J lost 0 bases, and 9 bases lay in between. Germline CDR1 and CDR2: GTSNPN and SVGIG (reference sequence). The CDR3 bases are TGTGCCTGGAGTGTAGGTAGGAGCTCCTACGAGCAGTACTTC. Residues: CAWSVGRSSYEQYF.

V usage is TRBV25-1 and J usage is TRBJ1-2; 10 bases agree with TRBD1. CDR3 length: 17 amino acids. Germline CDR1 is MGHDK and CDR2 is SYGVNS. With V trimmed by 1 base and J by 8 bases, 13 bases remained unmatched. CDR3 in amino acids: CASSEFYSGTGADGYTF. For the CDR3, the DNA is TGTGCCAGCAGTGAATTTTACTCCGGGACAGGGGCGGACGGCTACACCTTC.

The chain is built from TRBV20-1 and TRBJ2-6; 9 nucleotides match TRBD1. The CDR3 runs 18 residues. V shed 4 bases and J 0 bases; nucleotides not matched to a gene: 10. Germline assignment: CDR1 DFQATT and CDR2 SNEGSKA (reference sequence). The CDR3 region is CSATGDREGLSGANVLTF. In DNA form, the CDR3 reads TGCAGTGCTACCGGGGACAGGGAAGGACTCTCTGGGGCCAACGTCCTGACTTTC.

Regarding this clonotype: One base away lies a much larger clone, so this may be a sequencing read error. The chain joins TRBV6-6 to TRBJ1-4, with D perhaps TRBD1 (5 bases). Germline CDR1 reads MNHNY; CDR2 reads SVGAGI (reference sequence). With 8 bases removed from V and 7 bases from J, the gap between germline ends came to 8 bases. The CDR3 length is 11 residues. CDR3 region: CASPRGEKLFF. The CDR3 bases are TGTGCCAGCCCTAGGGGTGAAAAACTGTTTTTT.

The chain joins TRBV20-1 to TRBJ2-4, with 8 nucleotides matching TRBD1. The germline CDR1 and CDR2 sequences are DFQATT and SNEGSKA (reference sequence). There are 16 residues in the CDR3. The V segment lost 2 bases and the J segment 1 base; nucleotides outside the gene matches: 7. CDR3: CSARPITGGAKNIQYF. The CDR3, as DNA: TGCAGTGCTAGACCTATCACAGGGGGTGCCAAAAACATTCAGTACTTC.

The chain carries TRBV4-1 and TRBJ1-4; D is undetermined. With 4 bases removed from V and 5 bases from J, the gap between germline ends came to 8 bases. Per germline, CDR1 MGHRA and CDR2 YSYEKL. This CDR3 is 13 amino acids long. CDR3 protein: CASSREVNEKLFF. The CDR3 region has the DNA TGCGCCAGCAGCCGAGAAGTGAATGAAAAACTGTTTTTT.

In regard to this clonotype: A much larger clone is a single base away; this may be a read error. This chain connects TRBV9 to TRBJ1-2; D is uncertain. CDR1 is SGDLS, CDR2 YYNGEE, per germline. This CDR3 has 11 amino acids. CDR3 bases: TGTGCCAGCAGCTCACCCAATGGCTACGCCTTC. Residues: CASSSPNGYAF.

This clonotype was counted a few times. This sequence joins TRBV28 and TRBJ2-5; D is perhaps TRBD1 or TRBD2 (5 bases each). The germline V gene encodes CDR1 MDHEN and CDR2 SYDVKM. The CDR3 loop spans 14 amino acids. Trimming shortened V by 7 bases and J by 13 bases, and 25 bases separated the two germline ends. The CDR3 is CASNQSPPGTPSYF. The CDR3 region has the DNA TGTGCCAGCAACCAATCCCCTCCCGGGACCCCCTCGTACTTC.